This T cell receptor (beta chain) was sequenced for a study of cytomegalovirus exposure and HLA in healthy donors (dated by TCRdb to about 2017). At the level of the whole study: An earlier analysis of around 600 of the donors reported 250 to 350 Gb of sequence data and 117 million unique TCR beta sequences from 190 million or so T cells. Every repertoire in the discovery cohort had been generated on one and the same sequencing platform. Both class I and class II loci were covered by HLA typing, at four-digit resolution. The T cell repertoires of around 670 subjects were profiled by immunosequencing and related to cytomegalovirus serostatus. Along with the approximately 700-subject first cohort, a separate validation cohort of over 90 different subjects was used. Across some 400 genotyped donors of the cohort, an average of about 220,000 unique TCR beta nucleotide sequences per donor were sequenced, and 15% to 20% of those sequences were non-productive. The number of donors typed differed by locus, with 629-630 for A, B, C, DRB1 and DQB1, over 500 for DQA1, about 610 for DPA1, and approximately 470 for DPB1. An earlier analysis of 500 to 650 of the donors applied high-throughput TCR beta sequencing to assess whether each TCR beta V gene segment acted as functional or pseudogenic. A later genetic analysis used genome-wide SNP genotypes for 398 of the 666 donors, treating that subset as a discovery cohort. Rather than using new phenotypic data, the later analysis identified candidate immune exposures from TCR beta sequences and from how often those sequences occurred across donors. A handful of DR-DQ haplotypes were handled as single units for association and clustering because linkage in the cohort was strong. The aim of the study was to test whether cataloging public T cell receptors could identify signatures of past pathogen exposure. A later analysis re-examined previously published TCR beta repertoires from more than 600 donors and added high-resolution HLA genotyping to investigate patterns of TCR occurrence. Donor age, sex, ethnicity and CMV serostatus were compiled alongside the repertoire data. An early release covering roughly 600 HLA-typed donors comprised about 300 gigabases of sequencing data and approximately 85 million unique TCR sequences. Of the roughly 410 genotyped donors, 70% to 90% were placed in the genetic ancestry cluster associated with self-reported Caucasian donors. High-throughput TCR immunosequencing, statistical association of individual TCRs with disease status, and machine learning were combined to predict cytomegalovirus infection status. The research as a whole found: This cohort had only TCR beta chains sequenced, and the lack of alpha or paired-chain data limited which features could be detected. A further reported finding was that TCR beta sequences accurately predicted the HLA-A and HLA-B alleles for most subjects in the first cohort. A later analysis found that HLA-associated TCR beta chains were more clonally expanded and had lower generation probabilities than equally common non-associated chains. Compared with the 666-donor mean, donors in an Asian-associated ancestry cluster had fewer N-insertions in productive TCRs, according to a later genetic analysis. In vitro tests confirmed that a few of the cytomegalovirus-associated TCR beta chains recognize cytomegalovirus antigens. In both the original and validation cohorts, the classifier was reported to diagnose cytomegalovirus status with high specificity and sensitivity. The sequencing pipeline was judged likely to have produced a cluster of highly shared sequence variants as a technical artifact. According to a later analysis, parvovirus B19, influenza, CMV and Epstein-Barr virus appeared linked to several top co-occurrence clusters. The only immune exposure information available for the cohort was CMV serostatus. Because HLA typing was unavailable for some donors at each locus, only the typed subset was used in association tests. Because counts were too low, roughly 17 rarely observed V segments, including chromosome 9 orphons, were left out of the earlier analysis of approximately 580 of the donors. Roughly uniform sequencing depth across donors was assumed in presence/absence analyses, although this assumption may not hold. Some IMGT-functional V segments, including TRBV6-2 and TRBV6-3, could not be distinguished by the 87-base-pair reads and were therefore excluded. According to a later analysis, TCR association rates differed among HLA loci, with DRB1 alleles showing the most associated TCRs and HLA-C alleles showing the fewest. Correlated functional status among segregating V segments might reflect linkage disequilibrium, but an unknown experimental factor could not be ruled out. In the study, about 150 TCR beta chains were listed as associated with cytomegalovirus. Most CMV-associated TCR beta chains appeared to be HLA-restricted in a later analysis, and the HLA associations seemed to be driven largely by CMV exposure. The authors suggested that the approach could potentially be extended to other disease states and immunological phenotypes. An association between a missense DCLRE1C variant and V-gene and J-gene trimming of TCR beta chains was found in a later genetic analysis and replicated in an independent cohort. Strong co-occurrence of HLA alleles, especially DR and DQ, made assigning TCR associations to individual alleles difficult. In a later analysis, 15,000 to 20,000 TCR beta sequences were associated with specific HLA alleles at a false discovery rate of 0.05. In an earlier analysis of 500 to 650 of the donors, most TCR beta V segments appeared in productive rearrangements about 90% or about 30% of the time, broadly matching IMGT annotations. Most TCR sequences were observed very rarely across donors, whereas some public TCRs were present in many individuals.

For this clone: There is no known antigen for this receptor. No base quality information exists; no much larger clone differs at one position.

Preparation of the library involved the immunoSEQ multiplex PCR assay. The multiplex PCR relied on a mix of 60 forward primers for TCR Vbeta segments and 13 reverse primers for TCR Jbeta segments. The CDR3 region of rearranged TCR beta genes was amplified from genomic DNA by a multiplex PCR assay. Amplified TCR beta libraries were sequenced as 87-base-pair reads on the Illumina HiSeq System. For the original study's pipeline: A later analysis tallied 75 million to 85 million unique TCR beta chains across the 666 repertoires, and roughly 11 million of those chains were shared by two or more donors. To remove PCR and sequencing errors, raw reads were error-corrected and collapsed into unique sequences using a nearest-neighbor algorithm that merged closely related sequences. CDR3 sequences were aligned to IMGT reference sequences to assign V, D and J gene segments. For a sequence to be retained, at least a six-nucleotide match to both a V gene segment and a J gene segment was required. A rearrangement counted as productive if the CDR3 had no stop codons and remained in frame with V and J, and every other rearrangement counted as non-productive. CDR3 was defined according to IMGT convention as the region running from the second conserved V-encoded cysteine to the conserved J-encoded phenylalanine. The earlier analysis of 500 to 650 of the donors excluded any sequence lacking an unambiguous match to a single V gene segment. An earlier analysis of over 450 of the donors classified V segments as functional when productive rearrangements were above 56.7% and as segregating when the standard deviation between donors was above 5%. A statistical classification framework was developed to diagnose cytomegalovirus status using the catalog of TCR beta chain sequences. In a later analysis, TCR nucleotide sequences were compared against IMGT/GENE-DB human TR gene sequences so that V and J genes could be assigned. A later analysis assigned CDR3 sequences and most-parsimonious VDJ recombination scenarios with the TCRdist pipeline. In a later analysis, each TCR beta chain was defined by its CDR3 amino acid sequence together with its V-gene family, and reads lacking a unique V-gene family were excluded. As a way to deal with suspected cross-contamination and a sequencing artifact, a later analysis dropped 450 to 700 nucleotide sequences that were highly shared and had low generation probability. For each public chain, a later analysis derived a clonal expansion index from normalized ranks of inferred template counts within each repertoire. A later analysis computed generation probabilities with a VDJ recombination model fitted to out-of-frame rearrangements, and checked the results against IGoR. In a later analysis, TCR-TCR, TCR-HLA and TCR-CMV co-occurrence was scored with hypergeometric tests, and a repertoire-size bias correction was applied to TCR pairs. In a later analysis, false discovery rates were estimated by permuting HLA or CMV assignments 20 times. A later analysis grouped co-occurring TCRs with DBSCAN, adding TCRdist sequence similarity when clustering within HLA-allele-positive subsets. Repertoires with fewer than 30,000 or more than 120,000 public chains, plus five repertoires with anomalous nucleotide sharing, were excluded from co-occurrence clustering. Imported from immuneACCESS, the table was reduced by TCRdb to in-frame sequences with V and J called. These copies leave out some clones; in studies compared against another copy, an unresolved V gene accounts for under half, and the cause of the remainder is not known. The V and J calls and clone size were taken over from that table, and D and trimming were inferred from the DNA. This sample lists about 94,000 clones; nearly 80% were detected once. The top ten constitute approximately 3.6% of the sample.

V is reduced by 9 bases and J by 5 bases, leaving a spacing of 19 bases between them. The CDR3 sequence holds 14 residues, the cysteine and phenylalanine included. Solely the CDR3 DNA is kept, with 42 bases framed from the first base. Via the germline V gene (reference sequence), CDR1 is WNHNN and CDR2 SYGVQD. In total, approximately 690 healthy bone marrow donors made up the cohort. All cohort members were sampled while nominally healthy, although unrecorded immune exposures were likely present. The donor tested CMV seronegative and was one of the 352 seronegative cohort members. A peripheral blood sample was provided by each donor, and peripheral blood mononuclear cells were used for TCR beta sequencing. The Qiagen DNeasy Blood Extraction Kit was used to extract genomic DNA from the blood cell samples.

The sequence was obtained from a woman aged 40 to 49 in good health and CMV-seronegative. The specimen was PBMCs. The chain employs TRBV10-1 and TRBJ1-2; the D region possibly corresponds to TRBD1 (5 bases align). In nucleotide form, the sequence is TGCGCCAGGGGGGAAGCGGGGAGGCCATATGGCTACACCTTC. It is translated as CARGEAGRPYGYTF.